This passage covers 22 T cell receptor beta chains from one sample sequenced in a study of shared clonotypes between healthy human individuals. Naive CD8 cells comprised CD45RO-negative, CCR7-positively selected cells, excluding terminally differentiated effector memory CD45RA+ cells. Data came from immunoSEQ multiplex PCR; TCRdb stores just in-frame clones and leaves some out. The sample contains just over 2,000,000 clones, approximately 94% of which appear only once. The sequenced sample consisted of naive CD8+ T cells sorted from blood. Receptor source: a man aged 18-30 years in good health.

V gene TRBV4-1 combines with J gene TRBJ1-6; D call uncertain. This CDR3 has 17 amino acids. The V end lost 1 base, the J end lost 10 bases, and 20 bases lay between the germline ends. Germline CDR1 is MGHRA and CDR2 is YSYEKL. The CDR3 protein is CASSQGGGLSWESPLHF. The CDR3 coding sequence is TGCGCCAGCAGCCAAGGCGGCGGCCTGAGTTGGGAATCACCCCTCCACTTT.

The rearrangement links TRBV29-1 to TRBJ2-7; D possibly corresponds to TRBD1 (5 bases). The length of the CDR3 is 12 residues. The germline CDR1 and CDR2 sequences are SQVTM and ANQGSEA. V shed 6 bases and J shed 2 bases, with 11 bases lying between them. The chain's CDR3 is CSVLDTTYEQYF. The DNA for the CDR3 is TGCAGCGTATTGGACACGACCTACGAGCAGTACTTC.

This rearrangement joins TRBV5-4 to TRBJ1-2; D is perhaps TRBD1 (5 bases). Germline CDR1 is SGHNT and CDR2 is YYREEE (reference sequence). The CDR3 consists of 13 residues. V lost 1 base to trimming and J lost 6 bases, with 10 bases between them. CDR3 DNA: TGTGCCAGCAGCTTGTCGACAGCTAATGGCTACACCTTC. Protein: CASSLSTANGYTF.

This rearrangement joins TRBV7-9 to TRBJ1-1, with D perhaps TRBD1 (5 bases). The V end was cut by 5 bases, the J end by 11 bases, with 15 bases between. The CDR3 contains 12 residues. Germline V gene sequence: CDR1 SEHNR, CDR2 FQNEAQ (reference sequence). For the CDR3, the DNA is TGTGCCAGCAGCAAAGGGGCGACCGGGGCTTTCTTT. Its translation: CASSKGATGAFF.

The CDR3 bases are TGTGCCAGCGGGCACAGGGAATCGGATCAGCCCCAGCATTTT. Residues: CASGHRESDQPQHF. The genes are TRBV28 and TRBJ1-5; D may be TRBD1 (6 bases). Germline V gene data show CDR1 as MDHEN and CDR2 as SYDVKM. CDR3 length: 14 amino acids. V was cut by 8 bases and J by 5 bases, with 16 bases left in between.

The CDR3 protein is CASSPGLAESDTQYF. CDR3 nucleotide sequence: TGTGCCAGCAGTCCAGGACTAGCAGAATCAGATACGCAGTATTTT. This rearrangement joins TRBV28 to TRBJ2-3; 8 nucleotides line up with TRBD2. This CDR3 contains 15 residues. The J segment lost 4 bases and the V segment lost 5 bases, leaving 8 bases of the junction unmatched. Germline V lookup: CDR1 MDHEN, CDR2 SYDVKM.

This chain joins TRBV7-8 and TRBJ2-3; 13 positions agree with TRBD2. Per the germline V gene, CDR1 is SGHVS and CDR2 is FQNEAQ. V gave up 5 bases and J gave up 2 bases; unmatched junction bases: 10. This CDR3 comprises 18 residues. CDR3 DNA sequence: TGTGCCAGCAGCGAAGGACTAGCGGGAGTTCCACCCACAGATACGCAGTATTTT. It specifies CASSEGLAGVPPTDTQYF.

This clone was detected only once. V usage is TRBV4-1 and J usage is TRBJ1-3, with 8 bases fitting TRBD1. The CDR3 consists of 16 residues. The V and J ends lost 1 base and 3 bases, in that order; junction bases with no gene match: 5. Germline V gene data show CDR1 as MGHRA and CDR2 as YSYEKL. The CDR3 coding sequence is TGCGCCAGCAGCCAAGGCCTTGGGACAGGTGGAAACACCATATATTTT. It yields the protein CASSQGLGTGGNTIYF.

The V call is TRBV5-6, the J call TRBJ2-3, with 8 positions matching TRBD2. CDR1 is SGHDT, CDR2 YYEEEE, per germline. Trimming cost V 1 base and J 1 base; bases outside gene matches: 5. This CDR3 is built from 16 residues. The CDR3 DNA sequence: TGTGCCAGCAGCTTGCCCCCAGCGGGGGGCACAGATACGCAGTATTTT. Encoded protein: CASSLPPAGGTDTQYF. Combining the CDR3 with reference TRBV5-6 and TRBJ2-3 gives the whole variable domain DAGVTQSPTHLIKTRGQQVTLRCSPKSGHDTVSWYQQALGQGPQFIFQYYEEEERQRGNFPDRFSGHQFPNYSSELNVNALLLGDSALYLCASSLPPAGGTDTQYFGPGTRLTVL.

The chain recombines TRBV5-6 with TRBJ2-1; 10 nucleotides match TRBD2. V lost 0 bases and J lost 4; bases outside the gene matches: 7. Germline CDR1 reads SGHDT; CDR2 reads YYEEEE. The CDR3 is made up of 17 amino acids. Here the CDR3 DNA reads TGTGCCAGCAGCTTGGGTTTTGGACTAGCGGATTACAATGAGCAGTTCTTC. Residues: CASSLGFGLADYNEQFF.

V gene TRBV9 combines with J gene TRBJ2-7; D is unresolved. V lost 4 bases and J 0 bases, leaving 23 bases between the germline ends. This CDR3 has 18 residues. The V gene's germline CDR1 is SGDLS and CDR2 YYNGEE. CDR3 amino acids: CASSPVGSGPLFSYEQYF. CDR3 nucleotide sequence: TGTGCCAGCAGCCCGGTTGGTTCTGGGCCTCTGTTCTCCTACGAGCAGTACTTC.

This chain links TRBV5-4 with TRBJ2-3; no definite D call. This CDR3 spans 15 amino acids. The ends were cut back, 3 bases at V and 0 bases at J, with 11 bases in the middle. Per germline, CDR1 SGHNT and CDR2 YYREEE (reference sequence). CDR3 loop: CASSSLQISTDTQYF. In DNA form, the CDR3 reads TGTGCCAGCAGCTCACTACAGATTAGCACAGATACGCAGTATTTT.

In nucleotides, the CDR3 is TGTGCCAGTAGTGGGACAGCGGGAGCCGCCTACAATGAGCAGTTCTTC. It codes for CASSGTAGAAYNEQFF. V and J are TRBV19 and TRBJ2-1, with D possibly TRBD2 on 8 matching bases. V was pared by 5 bases and J by 2 bases, with 16 bases between. The CDR3 sequence is 16 residues long. Germline V CDR1 and CDR2: LNHDA, SQIVND (reference sequence).

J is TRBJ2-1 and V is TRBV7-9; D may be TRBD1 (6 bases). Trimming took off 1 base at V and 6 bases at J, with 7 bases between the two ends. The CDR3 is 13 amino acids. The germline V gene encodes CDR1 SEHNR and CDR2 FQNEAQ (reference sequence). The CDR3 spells CASSLEGGNEQFF. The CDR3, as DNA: TGTGCCAGCAGCTTAGAAGGGGGCAATGAGCAGTTCTTC.

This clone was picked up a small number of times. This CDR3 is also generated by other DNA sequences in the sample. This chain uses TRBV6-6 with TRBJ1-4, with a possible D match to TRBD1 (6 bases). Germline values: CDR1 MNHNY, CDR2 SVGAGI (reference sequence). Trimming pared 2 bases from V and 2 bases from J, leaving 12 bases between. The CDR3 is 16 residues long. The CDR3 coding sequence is TGTGCCAGCAGTTACAGGGCAGGGGTGACTAATGAAAAACTGTTTTTT. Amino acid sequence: CASSYRAGVTNEKLFF.

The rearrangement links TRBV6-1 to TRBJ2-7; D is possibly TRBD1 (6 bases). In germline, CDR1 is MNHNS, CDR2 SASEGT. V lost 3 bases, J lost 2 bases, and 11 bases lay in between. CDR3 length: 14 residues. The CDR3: CASSELSGAYEQYF. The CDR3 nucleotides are TGTGCCAGCAGTGAGTTGTCAGGGGCCTACGAGCAGTACTTC.

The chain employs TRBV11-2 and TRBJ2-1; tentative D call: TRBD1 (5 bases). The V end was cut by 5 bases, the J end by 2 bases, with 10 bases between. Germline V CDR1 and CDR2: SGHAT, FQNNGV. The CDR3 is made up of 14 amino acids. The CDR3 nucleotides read TGTGCCAGCAGCACTCAGACAGCCTACAATGAGCAGTTCTTC. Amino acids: CASSTQTAYNEQFF. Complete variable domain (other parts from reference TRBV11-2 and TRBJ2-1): EAGVAQSPRYKIIEKRQSVAFWCNPISGHATLYWYQQILGQGPKLLIQFQNNGVVDDSQLPKDRFSAERLKGVDSTLKIQPAKLEDSAVYLCASSTQTAYNEQFFGPGTRLTVL.

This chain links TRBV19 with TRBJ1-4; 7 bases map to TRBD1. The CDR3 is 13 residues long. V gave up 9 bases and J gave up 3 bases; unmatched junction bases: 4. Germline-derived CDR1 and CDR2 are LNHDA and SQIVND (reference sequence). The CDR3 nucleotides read TGTGCCAGCCAAGGGACAGCTAATGAAAAACTGTTTTTT. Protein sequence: CASQGTANEKLFF.

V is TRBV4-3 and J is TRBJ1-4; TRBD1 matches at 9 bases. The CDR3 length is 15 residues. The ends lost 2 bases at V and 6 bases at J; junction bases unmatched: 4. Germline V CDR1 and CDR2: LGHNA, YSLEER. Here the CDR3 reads CASSQSTGGDEKLFF. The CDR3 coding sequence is TGCGCCAGCAGCCAATCGACAGGGGGAGATGAAAAACTGTTTTTT.

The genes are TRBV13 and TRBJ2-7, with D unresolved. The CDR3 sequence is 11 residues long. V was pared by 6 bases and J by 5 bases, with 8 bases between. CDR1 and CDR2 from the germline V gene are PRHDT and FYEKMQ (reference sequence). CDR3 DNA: TGTGCCAGCAGTTCCCGGAACGAGCAGTACTTC. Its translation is CASSSRNEQYF.

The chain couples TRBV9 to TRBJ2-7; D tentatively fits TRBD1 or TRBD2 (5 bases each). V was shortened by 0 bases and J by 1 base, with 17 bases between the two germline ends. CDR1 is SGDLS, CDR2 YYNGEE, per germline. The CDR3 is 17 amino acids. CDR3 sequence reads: CASSVGSGTLSSYEQYF. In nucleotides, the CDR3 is TGTGCCAGCAGCGTAGGATCGGGGACGCTGTCGTCCTACGAGCAGTACTTC. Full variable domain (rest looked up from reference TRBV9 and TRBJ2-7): DSGVTQTPKHLITATGQRVTLRCSPRSGDLSVYWYQQSLDQGLQFLIQYYNGEERAKGNILERFSAQQFPDLHSELNLSSLELGDSALYFCASSVGSGTLSSYEQYFGPGTRLTVT.

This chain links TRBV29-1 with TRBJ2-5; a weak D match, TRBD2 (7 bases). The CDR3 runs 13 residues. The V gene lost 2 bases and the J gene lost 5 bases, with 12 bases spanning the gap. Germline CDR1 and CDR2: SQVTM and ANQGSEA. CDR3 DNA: TGCAGCGTTGAACACGGGGGGCAGGAGACCCAGTACTTC. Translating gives CSVEHGGQETQYF.